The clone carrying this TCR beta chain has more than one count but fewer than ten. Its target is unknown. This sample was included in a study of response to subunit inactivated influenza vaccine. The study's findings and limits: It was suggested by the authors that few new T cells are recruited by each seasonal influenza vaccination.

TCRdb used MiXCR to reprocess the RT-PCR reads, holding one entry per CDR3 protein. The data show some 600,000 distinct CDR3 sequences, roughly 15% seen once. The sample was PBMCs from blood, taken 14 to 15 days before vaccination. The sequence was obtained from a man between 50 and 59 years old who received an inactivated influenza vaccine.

CDR3: CASSTPLRGREFTGELFF. Here the CDR3 DNA reads TGTGCCAGCAGCACCCCGCTCAGGGGGCGAGAATTCACCGGGGAGCTGTTTTTT. V gene TRBV9 combines with J gene TRBJ2-2; 8 nucleotides agree with TRBD1. Germline CDR1 reads SGDLS; CDR2 reads YYNGEE. This CDR3 has 18 amino acids. With V trimmed by 4 bases and J by 4 bases, 15 bases remained unmatched. Based on the CDR3 plus reference TRBV9 and TRBJ2-2, the full variable domain is DSGVTQTPKHLITATGQRVTLRCSPRSGDLSVYWYQQSLDQGLQFLIQYYNGEERAKGNILERFSAQQFPDLHSELNLSSLELGDSALYFCASSTPLRGREFTGELFFGEGSRLTVL.